These 3 T cell receptor beta chains share one sample of origin, sequenced in a study of spatial heterogeneity in lung cancer. Overall study results and limits: Tumor mutation count correlated with how many alpha and beta TCRs expanded intratumorally.

These receptors have no identified antigens. MiXCR was run by TCRdb on the 5' RACE reads, yielding one entry per CDR3 protein. The sample holds about 1,200 distinct CDR3 sequences, about an eighth seen once. Time point here: sample taken at primary tumor resection. The starting material was lung tumor tissue, obtained at surgery. The receptors shown here come from a male donor with early-stage non-small cell lung cancer.

The chain couples TRBV2 to TRBJ2-7; D gene unclear. This CDR3 comprises 14 residues. V was clipped by 5 bases and J by 0 bases, with 11 bases between them. Germline V lookup: CDR1 SNHLY, CDR2 FYNNEI. CDR3 region: CASSLVGPSYEQYF. The CDR3 nucleotides read TGTGCCAGCAGTCTTGTGGGTCCCTCCTACGAGCAGTACTTC.

Ten or more counts support this clonotype. V usage is TRBV20-1 and J usage is TRBJ2-2; D gene uncertain. CDR1 and CDR2 (germline): DFQATT, SNEGSKA (reference sequence). There are 16 residues in the CDR3. Trimming shortened V by 2 bases and J by 4 bases, and 17 bases separated the two germline ends. The DNA for the CDR3 is TGCAGTGCTAGACCCCGGGTAGAAATGGCCACCGGGGAGCTGTTTTTT. Protein: CSARPRVEMATGELFF.

By sample share, this clonotype is large. This chain links TRBV10-3 with TRBJ2-5; unclear D gene. CDR1 is ENHRY and CDR2 is SYGVKD in the germline V gene. V dropped 3 bases and J dropped 1 base, with 15 bases sitting between them. The CDR3 has 16 residues. CDR3 region: CAISDPDIGTQETQYF. The CDR3 DNA is TGTGCCATCAGTGACCCAGATATTGGCACCCAAGAGACCCAGTACTTC.